The T cell receptor (beta chain) under discussion was sequenced for a study of T cell repertoires in cytomegalovirus infection. As for the study in general: TCR beta signatures that were public indicated CMV infection and matching HLA type.

TCRdb passed the reads through MiXCR, listing each CDR3 protein once. The sample yields under 500,000 distinct CDR3 sequences, roughly 43% seen once. The CDR3 is made up of 14 amino acids. Germline V gene lookup returns CDR1 LGHNA and CDR2 YSLEER. V was clipped by 4 bases and J by 8 bases, with 14 bases between them. In regard to this clonotype: The antigen remains undetermined.

The sequence derives from a human donor in good health (CMV status not recorded). Some clones in this sample may be carry-over from other donors' samples. The gene calls are TRBV4-3 and TRBJ1-4; tentative D call: TRBD1 (5 bases). Here the sequenced sample was cultured PBMCs, taken from culture after CMV antigen stimulation. The CDR3 spells CASSLRDGEEKLFF. The DNA of the CDR3 is TGCGCCAGCAGCCTTCGGGACGGAGAGGAAAAACTGTTTTTT.